This T cell receptor (beta chain) was captured in a study of shared T cell receptors in the human thymus. Germline CDR1 reads SQVTM; CDR2 reads ANQGSEA. The CDR3 spans 13 residues. V was pared by 7 bases and J by 1 base, with 4 bases of the junction left unmatched. Profiling relied on immunoSEQ multiplex PCR, and the TCRdb table lists in-frame clones only, not all of them. Altogether roughly 500,000 clones are present, 78% being singletons, with the ten largest covering approximately 0.013%. A further study also used this sample, focusing on human thymus T cells. As reported in that work: It was from resections taken during corrective heart surgery that the thymus tissue came. Thymic repertoires of unrelated individuals were reported in related research to overlap highly.

This chain links TRBV29-1 with TRBJ2-1; 7 bases line up with TRBD2. This receptor was identified in a boy less than two years old with a congenital heart defect. Specimen: thymocytes. Here the CDR3 DNA reads TGCAGCGGTAGCGGGCGTTCCTACAATGAGCAGTTCTTC. This sequence encodes CSGSGRSYNEQFF.